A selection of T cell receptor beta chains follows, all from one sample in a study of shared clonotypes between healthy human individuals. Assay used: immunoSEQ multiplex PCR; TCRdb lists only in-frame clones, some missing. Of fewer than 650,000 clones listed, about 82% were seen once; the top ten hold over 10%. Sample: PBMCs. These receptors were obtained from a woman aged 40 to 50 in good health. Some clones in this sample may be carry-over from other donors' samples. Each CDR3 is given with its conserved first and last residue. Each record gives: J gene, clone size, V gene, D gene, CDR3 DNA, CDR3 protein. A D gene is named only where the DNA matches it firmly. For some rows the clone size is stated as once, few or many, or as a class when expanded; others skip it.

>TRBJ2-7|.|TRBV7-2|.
TGTGCCAGCAGCTTAGGGCTAATCTACGAGCAGTACTTC
CASSLGLIYEQYF
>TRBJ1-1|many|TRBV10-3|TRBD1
TGTGCCATCAGTGAGACAACAGGGGGCACTGAAGCTTTCTTT
CAISETTGGTEAFF
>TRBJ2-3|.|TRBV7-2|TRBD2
TGTGCCAGCAGCTTAGTGGGGTGGTCTAGCGGGACAGATACGCAGTATTTT
CASSLVGWSSGTDTQYF
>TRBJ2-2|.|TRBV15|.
TGTGCCACCAGCAGAGGGCAGGGGGGGGAGCTGTTTTTT
CATSRGQGGELFF
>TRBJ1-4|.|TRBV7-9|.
TGTGCCAGCAGCTTACAAGGGGAAAAACTGTTTTTT
CASSLQGEKLFF
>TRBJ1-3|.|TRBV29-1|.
TGCAGCGTGATAAATCCGGGCAACTCTGGAAACACCATATATTTT
CSVINPGNSGNTIYF
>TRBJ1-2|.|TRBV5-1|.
TGCGCCAGCAGTCGGACTGGCTTGGGGGGCTACACCTTC
CASSRTGLGGYTF
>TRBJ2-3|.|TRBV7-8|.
TGTGCCAGCAGCCCCGGGAGAGCCACGCAGTATTTT
CASSPGRATQYF
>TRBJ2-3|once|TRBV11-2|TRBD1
TGTGCCAGCAGCCAATACAGGGGGCGCCCAGATACGCAGTATTTT
CASSQYRGRPDTQYF
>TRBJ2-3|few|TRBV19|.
TGTGCCAGTGGTGCCCAGGGCACAGATACGCAGTATTTT
CASGAQGTDTQYF
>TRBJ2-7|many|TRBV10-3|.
TGTGCCATCAGTGAGTCGCCCGGGACCTCCTACGAGCAGTACTTC
CAISESPGTSYEQYF
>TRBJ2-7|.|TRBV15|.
TGTGCCACCAGCAGTCGGAGGGGGAACGAGCAGTACTTC
CATSSRRGNEQYF
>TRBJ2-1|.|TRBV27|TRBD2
TGTGCCAGCAGTTCTCCGACTAGCGGGAGACGCGAGCAGTTCTTC
CASSSPTSGRREQFF
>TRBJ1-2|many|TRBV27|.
TGTGCCAGCAGTTGGGGGGTAGGCCGGTATGGCTACACCTTC
CASSWGVGRYGYTF
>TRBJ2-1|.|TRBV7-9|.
TGTGCCAGCAGCTTAATTCAGGGACGTGAGCAGTTCTTC
CASSLIQGREQFF
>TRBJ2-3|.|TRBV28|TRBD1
TGTGCCAGCCCCCCTTGGGGACAGGGAGGGCGCACAGATACGCAGTATTTT
CASPPWGQGGRTDTQYF
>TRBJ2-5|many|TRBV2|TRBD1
TGTGCCAGCAGTCCGGACAGGGCGTCCGAGACCCAGTACTTC
CASSPDRASETQYF
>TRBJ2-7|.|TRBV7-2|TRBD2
TGTGCCAGCAGCTTAGGAGCGGGAGAGTGGGGCGAGCAGTACTTC
CASSLGAGEWGEQYF
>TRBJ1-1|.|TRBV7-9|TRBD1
TGTGCCAGCAGCTTAGGGCAGGGGGTTGAAGCTTTCTTT
CASSLGQGVEAFF
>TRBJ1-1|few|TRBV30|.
TGTGCCTGGAAGGGACGATTGAACACTGAAGCTTTCTTT
CAWKGRLNTEAFF
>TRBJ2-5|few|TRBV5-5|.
TGTGCCAGCAGCTTGCGAGGGGTTCAAGAGACCCAGTACTTC
CASSLRGVQETQYF